These 17 T cell receptor beta chains came from one sample sequenced in a study of cytomegalovirus exposure and HLA in healthy donors. 13 Jbeta primers and 60 Vbeta primers were used for the PCR. Libraries were prepared by immunoSEQ multiplex PCR; TCRdb keeps only in-frame clonotypes and omits some of them. The repertoire holds fewer than 250,000 clones, with 81% as singletons. The sequenced sample was PBMCs. The receptors derive from a middle-aged man in good health and CMV-seropositive.

The genes are TRBV9 and TRBJ2-7, with D maybe TRBD2 (6 bases). The CDR3 has 15 residues. Trimming took off 0 bases at V and 0 bases at J, with 10 bases between the two ends. CDR1 is SGDLS, CDR2 YYNGEE, per germline. The CDR3 DNA reads TGTGCCAGCAGCGTAGGCCCCGGGAGCTCCTACGAGCAGTACTTC. As protein: CASSVGPGSSYEQYF.

The chain joins TRBV10-3 to TRBJ2-1; maybe TRBD2 (6 bases). Germline CDR1 reads ENHRY; CDR2 reads SYGVKD. V was trimmed by 7 bases and J by 9 bases, leaving 19 bases between them. This CDR3 has 14 residues. The CDR3 coding sequence is TGTGCCATCAAAGGCGGGGCGATTACAAGTGAGCAGTTCTTC. Its translation: CAIKGGAITSEQFF.

The chain combines TRBV18 with TRBJ2-2, with TRBD1 matching over 7 bases. The CDR3 covers 18 residues. Germline V gives CDR1 KGHSH, CDR2 LQKENI. The V segment lost 5 bases and the J segment 1 base; nucleotides outside the gene matches: 13. The CDR3 reads CASSARDTGTENTGELFF. DNA of the CDR3: TGTGCCAGCTCAGCACGAGACACCGGGACAGAGAACACCGGGGAGCTGTTTTTT.

The chain has TRBV7-3 and TRBJ2-2, with 7 bases identical to TRBD1. The CDR3 covers 14 residues. From germline, CDR1 is SGHTA and CDR2 FQGTGA. V shed 4 bases and J 4 bases; nucleotides not matched to a gene: 3. CDR3 amino acids: CASSSAGGTGELFF. CDR3 in DNA: TGTGCCAGCAGCTCGGCAGGGGGCACCGGGGAGCTGTTTTTT.

The chain links TRBV29-1 to TRBJ1-1; no firm D call. Germline V gene data show CDR1 as SQVTM and CDR2 as ANQGSEA. V lost 4 bases, J lost 0 bases, and 9 bases lay in between. CDR3 length: 13 amino acids. CDR3 DNA: TGCAGCGTTGGGGGAGGGCTGAACACTGAAGCTTTCTTT. It codes for CSVGGGLNTEAFF.

The chain carries TRBV5-5 and TRBJ1-2, with 9 bases fitting TRBD1. The germline gives CDR1 SGHKS, CDR2 YYEKEE (reference sequence). J was trimmed by 2 bases and V by 2 bases; bases with no gene match: 1. The CDR3 loop spans 14 amino acids. The CDR3 nucleotides are TGTGCCAGCAGCTTCGGACAGGGGAACTATGGCTACACCTTC. Translated, it gives CASSFGQGNYGYTF. Drawing the rest from reference TRBV5-5 and TRBJ1-2, the complete variable domain is DAGVTQSPTHLIKTRGQQVTLRCSPISGHKSVSWYQQVLGQGPQFIFQYYEKEERGRGNFPDRFSARQFPNYSSELNVNALLLGDSALYLCASSFGQGNYGYTFGSGTRLTVV.

The V and J genes are TRBV7-8 and TRBJ2-7; TRBD2 matches at 8 bases. Trimming cost V 6 bases and J 5 bases; bases outside gene matches: 15. The CDR3 loop spans 16 amino acids. Germline CDR1 and CDR2: SGHVS and FQNEAQ. Here the CDR3 DNA reads TGTGCCAGCAGTCCCGGTCTACTAGCGGCATACGACGAGCAGTACTTC. Protein product: CASSPGLLAAYDEQYF.

V and J are TRBV27 and TRBJ1-5; 7 bases map to TRBD1. This CDR3 contains 19 residues. Unmatched junction bases numbered 11, after V lost 0 bases and J lost 0 bases. Germline lookup yields CDR1 MNHEY and CDR2 SMNVEV (reference sequence). The CDR3 nucleotides are TGTGCCAGCAGTTTATCGACTCCACAGGGGTCTTATAGCAATCAGCCCCAGCATTTT. This gives the protein CASSLSTPQGSYSNQPQHF.

The chain recombines TRBV28 with TRBJ1-5, with TRBD1 identical over 8 bases. Losses at the gene ends were 2 bases for V and 1 base for J; bases not matched to a gene: 7. The CDR3 is made up of 17 amino acids. Germline V lookup: CDR1 MDHEN, CDR2 SYDVKM. DNA of the CDR3: TGTGCCAGCAGTTTACCGTTACAGGGGGGAAGCAATCAGCCCCAGCATTTT. This sequence encodes CASSLPLQGGSNQPQHF.

This rearrangement joins TRBV9 to TRBJ2-7; 7 nucleotides agree with TRBD2. CDR1 SGDLS and CDR2 YYNGEE come from the germline V gene. V lost 4 bases and J lost 2; bases outside the gene matches: 6. The CDR3 runs to 14 residues. Here the CDR3 reads CASSSRGETYEQYF. CDR3 sequence (DNA): TGTGCCAGCAGCTCCCGGGGGGAGACCTACGAGCAGTACTTC.

This chain joins TRBV7-8 and TRBJ1-1; D is perhaps TRBD1 (5 bases). The CDR3 loop spans 15 amino acids. V lost 5 bases to trimming and J lost 1 base, with 14 bases between them. Per germline, CDR1 SGHVS and CDR2 FQNEAQ. The CDR3 coding sequence is TGTGCCAGCAGCCTAGACAGTGACGGGAACACTGAAGCTTTCTTT. Translation: CASSLDSDGNTEAFF.

This sequence joins TRBV5-8 and TRBJ2-2, with a possible D match to TRBD1 (5 bases). Germline loops: CDR1 SGHTS, CDR2 YDEGEE. V was cut by 0 bases and J by 4 bases, with 10 bases left in between. The CDR3 covers 15 residues. The CDR3 nucleotides are TGTGCCAGCAGCTTGGGCCAGGGCGTCACCGGGGAGCTGTTTTTT. It yields the protein CASSLGQGVTGELFF.

The chain combines TRBV7-3 with TRBJ2-1; weak D call: TRBD2 (5 bases). The CDR3 length is 13 residues. Germline V gene data show CDR1 as SGHTA and CDR2 as FQGTGA. The V end was cut by 3 bases, the J end by 7 bases, with 10 bases between. CDR3 bases: TGTGCCAGCAGCTTTGAGCGGATAAATGAGCAGTTCTTC. Translation gives CASSFERINEQFF.

The chain employs TRBV19 and TRBJ2-6, with a possible D match to TRBD2 (5 bases). CDR3 length equals 14 residues. V dropped 5 bases and J dropped 3 bases, with 8 bases sitting between them. Germline-derived CDR1 and CDR2 are LNHDA and SQIVND (reference sequence). The CDR3 region is CASSEGGGANVLTF. CDR3 bases: TGTGCCAGTAGTGAGGGTGGTGGGGCCAACGTCCTGACTTTC.

The table lists this clone with a few counts. CDR3 DNA sequence: TGTGCCAGCAGCACGCGGCCGAACTCCTACAATGAGCAGTTCTTC. This translates into CASSTRPNSYNEQFF. The V call is TRBV28, the J call TRBJ2-1; D remains ambiguous. Germline CDR1 MDHEN, CDR2 SYDVKM. The CDR3 contains 15 residues. V shed 6 bases and J shed 0 bases, with 12 bases lying between them.

The chain couples TRBV5-1 to TRBJ2-7; 12 bases align to TRBD2. Trimming cost V 2 bases and J 5 bases; bases outside gene matches: 5. This CDR3 is built from 15 residues. The germline V gene encodes CDR1 SGHRS and CDR2 YFSETQ. The CDR3 spells CASSLMTSGSHEQYF. DNA for the CDR3: TGCGCCAGCAGCTTAATGACTAGCGGGAGCCACGAGCAGTACTTC.

The chain is built from TRBV5-1 and TRBJ2-5; 8 bases agree with TRBD1. CDR3 length equals 13 residues. CDR1 SGHRS and CDR2 YFSETQ come from the germline V gene. The ends lost 4 bases at V and 5 bases at J; junction bases unmatched: 4. The CDR3 coding sequence is TGCGCCAGCAGCGAGGGACAGGTTGAGACCCAGTACTTC. This sequence encodes CASSEGQVETQYF.